Described below is a single TCR beta chain sequence and its context. This record belongs to a study of blood T cell repertoires in COVID-19. Study information: Acute and convalescent COVID-19 specimens originated in the United States, Italy and Spain. The analysed material was cDNA or gDNA that came from T cells, B-cell-depleted T cells, or PBMCs.

Authors' methods: Scientists estimated how many nucleated cells there were by amplifying reference gene primers. Assay: immunoSEQ multiplex PCR; the TCRdb copy retains only in-frame clones and omits some. V, J and clone size were drawn from that table, and D and trimming were deduced from the DNA. The table includes approximately 220,000 clones, 80% to 90% detected once. Germline V gene data show CDR1 as MGHDK and CDR2 as SYGVNS. The V gene lost 6 bases and the J gene lost 1 base, with 9 bases spanning the gap. This CDR3 has 14 amino acids. The sequence came from a woman aged 55-70 years who had recovered from COVID-19. This sequence joins TRBV25-1 and TRBJ2-2; D may be TRBD1 (6 bases). Sequencing was done on a sample of peripheral blood. Written as DNA, the CDR3 is TGTGCCAGCAGGAGGACAGAGAACACCGGGGAGCTGTTTTTT. It encodes CASRRTENTGELFF.